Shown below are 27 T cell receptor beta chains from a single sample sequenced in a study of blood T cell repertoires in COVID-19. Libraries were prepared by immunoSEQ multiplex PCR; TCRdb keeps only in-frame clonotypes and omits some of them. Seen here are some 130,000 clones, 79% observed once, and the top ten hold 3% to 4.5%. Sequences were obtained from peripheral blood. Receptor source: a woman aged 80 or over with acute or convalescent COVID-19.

Written as DNA, the CDR3 is TGTGCCAGCAGTGTAGCCTACAGGGCTGGCTACACCTTC. It encodes CASSVAYRAGYTF. The chain links TRBV2 to TRBJ1-2; the D gene is possibly TRBD1 (6 bases). Germline loops: CDR1 SNHLY, CDR2 FYNNEI. CDR3 length: 13 amino acids. V lost 4 bases to trimming and J lost 7 bases, with 13 bases between them.

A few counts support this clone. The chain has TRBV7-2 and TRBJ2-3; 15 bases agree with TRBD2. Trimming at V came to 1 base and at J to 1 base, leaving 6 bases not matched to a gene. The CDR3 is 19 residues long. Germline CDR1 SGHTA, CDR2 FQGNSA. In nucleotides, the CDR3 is TGTGCCAGCAGCTTAGTTGGGACTAGCGGGGGGCGAGGCACAGATACGCAGTATTTT. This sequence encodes CASSLVGTSGGRGTDTQYF.

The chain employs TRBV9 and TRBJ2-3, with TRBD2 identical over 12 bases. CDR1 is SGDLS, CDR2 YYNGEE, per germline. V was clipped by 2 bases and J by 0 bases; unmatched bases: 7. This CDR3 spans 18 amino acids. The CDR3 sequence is CASSVTSGGTYSTDTQYF. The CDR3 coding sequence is TGTGCCAGCAGCGTCACTAGCGGGGGGACGTATAGCACAGATACGCAGTATTTT. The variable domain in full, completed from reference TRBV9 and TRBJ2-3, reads DSGVTQTPKHLITATGQRVTLRCSPRSGDLSVYWYQQSLDQGLQFLIQYYNGEERAKGNILERFSAQQFPDLHSELNLSSLELGDSALYFCASSVTSGGTYSTDTQYFGPGTRLTVL.

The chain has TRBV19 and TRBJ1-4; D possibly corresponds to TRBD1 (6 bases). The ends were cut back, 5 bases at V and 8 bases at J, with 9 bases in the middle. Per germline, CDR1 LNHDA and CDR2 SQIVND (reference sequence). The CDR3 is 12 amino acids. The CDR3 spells CASSDRTEKLFF. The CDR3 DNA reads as TGTGCCAGTAGTGACAGGACGGAAAAACTGTTTTTT.

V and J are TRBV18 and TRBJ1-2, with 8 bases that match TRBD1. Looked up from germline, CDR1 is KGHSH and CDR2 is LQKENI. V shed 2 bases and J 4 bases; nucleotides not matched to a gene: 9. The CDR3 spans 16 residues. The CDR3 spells CASSPEATGVGYGYTF. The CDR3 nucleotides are TGTGCCAGCTCACCAGAGGCGACAGGGGTAGGCTATGGCTACACCTTC. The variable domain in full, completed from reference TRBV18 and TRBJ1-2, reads NAGVMQNPRHLVRRRGQEARLRCSPMKGHSHVYWYRQLPEEGLKFMVYLQKENIIDESGMPKERFSAEFPKEGPSILRIQQVVRGDSAAYFCASSPEATGVGYGYTFGSGTRLTVV.

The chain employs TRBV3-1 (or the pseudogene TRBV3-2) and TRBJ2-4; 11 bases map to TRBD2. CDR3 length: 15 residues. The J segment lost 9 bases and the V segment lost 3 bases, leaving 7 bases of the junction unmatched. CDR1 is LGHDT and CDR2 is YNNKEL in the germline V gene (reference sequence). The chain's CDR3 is CASSHISGGVGIQYF. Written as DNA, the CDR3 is TGTGCCAGCAGCCACATTAGCGGGGGGGTTGGCATTCAGTACTTC.

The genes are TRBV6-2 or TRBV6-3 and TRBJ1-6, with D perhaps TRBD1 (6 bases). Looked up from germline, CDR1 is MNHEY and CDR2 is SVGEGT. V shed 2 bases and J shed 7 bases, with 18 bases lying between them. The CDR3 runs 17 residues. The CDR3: CASSYAGTTTWNSPLHF. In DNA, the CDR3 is TGTGCCAGCAGTTACGCCGGGACAACGACCTGGAATTCACCCCTCCACTTT.

The CDR3 is CASSRQTGGDYGYTF. CDR3 coding DNA: TGTGCCAGCAGTCGCCAGACAGGGGGCGACTATGGCTACACCTTC. This chain uses TRBV6-5 with TRBJ1-2; 10 nucleotides align to TRBD1. Looked up from germline, CDR1 is MNHEY and CDR2 is SVGAGI. V gave up 5 bases and J gave up 3 bases; unmatched junction bases: 6. The length of the CDR3 is 15 residues.

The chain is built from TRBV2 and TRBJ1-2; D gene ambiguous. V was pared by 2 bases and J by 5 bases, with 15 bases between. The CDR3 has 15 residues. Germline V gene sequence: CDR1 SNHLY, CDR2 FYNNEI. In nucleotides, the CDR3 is TGTGCCAGCAGTGAAAGGTCTGGGAGCGGTTATGGCTACACCTTC. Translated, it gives CASSERSGSGYGYTF.

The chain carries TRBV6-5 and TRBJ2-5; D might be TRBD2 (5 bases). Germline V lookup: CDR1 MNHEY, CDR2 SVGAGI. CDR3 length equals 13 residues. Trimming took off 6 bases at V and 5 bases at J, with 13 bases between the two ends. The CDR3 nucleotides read TGTGCCAGCAGGTGGCCGGGGAAGGAGACCCAGTACTTC. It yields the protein CASRWPGKETQYF.

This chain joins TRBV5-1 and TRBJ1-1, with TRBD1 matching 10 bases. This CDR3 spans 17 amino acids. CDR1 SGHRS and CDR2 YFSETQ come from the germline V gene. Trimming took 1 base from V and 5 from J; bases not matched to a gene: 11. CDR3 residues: CASSLSRDRGGRTEAFF. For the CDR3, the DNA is TGCGCCAGCAGCTTGTCCCGGGACAGGGGAGGGCGGACTGAAGCTTTCTTT. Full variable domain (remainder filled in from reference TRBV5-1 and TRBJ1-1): KAGVTQTPRYLIKTRGQQVTLSCSPISGHRSVSWYQQTPGQGLQFLFEYFSETQRNKGNFPGRFSGRQFSNSRSEMNVSTLELGDSALYLCASSLSRDRGGRTEAFFGQGTRLTVV.

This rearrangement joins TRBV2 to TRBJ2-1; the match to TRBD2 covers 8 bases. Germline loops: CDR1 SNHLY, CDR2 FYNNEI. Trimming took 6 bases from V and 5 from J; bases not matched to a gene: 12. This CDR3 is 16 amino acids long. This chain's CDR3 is CASSQQGVAGNNEQFF. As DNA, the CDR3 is TGTGCCAGCAGCCAGCAGGGAGTAGCGGGGAACAATGAGCAGTTCTTC.

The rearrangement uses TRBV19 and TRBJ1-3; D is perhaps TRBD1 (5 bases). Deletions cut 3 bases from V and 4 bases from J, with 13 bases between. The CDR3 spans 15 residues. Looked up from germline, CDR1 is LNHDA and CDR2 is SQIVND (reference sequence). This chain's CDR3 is CASSIGARSGNTIYF. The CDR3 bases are TGTGCCAGTAGTATTGGGGCAAGATCCGGAAACACCATATATTTT. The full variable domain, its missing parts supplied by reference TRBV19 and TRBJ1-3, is DGGITQSPKYLFRKEGQNVTLSCEQNLNHDAMYWYRQDPGQGLRLIYYSQIVNDFQKGDIAEGYSVSREKKESFPLTVTSAQKNPTAFYLCASSIGARSGNTIYFGEGSWLTVV.

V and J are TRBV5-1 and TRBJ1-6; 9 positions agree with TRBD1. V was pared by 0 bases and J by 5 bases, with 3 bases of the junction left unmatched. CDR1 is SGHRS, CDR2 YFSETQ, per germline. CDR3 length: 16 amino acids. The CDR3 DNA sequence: TGCGCCAGCAGCTTGGGGACAGGGGATAATAATTCACCCCTCCACTTT. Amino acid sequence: CASSLGTGDNNSPLHF.

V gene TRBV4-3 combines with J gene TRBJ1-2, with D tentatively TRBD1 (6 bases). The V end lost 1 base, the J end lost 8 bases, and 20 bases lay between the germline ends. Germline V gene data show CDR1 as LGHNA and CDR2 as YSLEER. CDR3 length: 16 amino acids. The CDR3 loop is CASSQGYRDTRRGYTF. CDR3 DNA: TGCGCCAGCAGCCAAGGGTACAGGGACACCCGACGGGGCTACACCTTC.

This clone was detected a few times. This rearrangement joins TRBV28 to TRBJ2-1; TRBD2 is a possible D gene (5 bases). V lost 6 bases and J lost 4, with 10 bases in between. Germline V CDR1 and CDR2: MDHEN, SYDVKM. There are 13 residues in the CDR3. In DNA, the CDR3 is TGTGCCAGCAGAAGGGAGCCTTACAATGAGCAGTTCTTC. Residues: CASRREPYNEQFF.

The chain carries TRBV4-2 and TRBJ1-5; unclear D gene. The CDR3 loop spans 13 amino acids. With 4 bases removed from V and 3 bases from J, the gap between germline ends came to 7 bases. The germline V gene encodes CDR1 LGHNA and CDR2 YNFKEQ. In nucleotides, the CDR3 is TGTGCCAGCAGCCCCGGGTTCAATCAGCCCCAGCATTTT. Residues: CASSPGFNQPQHF.

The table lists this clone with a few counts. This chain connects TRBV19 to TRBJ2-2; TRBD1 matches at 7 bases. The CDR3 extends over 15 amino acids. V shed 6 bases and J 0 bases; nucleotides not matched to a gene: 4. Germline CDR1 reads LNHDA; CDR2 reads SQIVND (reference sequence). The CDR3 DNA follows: TGTGCCAGTAGGGCCGGGACAGCGAACACCGGGGAGCTGTTTTTT. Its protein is CASRAGTANTGELFF. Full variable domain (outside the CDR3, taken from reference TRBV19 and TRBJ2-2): DGGITQSPKYLFRKEGQNVTLSCEQNLNHDAMYWYRQDPGQGLRLIYYSQIVNDFQKGDIAEGYSVSREKKESFPLTVTSAQKNPTAFYLCASRAGTANTGELFFGEGSRLTVL.

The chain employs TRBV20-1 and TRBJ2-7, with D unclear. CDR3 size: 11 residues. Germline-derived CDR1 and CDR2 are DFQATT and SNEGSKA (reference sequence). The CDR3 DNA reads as TGCAGCTTCCTAAAAAACTACGAGCAGTACTTC. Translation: CSFLKNYEQYF.

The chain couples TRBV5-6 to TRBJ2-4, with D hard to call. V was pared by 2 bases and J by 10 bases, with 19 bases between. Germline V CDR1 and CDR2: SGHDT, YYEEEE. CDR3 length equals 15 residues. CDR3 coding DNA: TGTGCCAGCAGCTTTAACGGCGTGTACAGCTCTATTCAGTACTTC. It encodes CASSFNGVYSSIQYF.

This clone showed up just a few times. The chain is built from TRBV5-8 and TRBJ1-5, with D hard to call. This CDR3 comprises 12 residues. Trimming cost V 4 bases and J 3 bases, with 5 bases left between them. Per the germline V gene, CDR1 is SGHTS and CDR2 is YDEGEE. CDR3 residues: CASSSTNQPQHF. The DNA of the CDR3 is TGTGCCAGCAGCAGCACCAATCAGCCCCAGCATTTT. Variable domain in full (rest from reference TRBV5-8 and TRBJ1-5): EAGVTQSPTHLIKTRGQQATLRCSPISGHTSVYWYQQALGLGLQFLLWYDEGEERNRGNFPPRFSGRQFPNYSSELNVNALELEDSALYLCASSSTNQPQHFGDGTRLSIL.

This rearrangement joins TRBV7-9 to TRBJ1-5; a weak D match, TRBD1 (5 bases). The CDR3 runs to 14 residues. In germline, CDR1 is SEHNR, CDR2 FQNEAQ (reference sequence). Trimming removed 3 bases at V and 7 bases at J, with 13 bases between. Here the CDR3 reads CASSFGGGGQPQHF. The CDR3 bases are TGTGCCAGCAGCTTCGGGGGTGGTGGGCAGCCCCAGCATTTT. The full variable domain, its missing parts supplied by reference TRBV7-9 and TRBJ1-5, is DTGVSQNPRHKITKRGQNVTFRCDPISEHNRLYWYRQTLGQGPEFLTYFQNEAQLEKSRLLSDRFSAERPKGSFSTLEIQRTEQGDSAMYLCASSFGGGGQPQHFGDGTRLSIL.

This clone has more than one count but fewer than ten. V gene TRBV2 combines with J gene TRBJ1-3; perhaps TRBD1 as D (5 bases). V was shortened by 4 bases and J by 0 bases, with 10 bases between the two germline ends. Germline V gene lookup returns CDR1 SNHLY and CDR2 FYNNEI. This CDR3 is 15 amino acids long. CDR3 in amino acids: CASSAQGVSGNTIYF. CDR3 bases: TGTGCCAGCAGTGCGCAGGGCGTCTCTGGAAACACCATATATTTT.

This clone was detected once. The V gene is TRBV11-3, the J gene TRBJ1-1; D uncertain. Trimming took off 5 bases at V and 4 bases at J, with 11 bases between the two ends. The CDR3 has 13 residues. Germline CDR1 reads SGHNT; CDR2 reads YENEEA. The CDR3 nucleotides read TGTGCCAGCAGCCGCGTAAGCGGCACTGAAGCTTTCTTT. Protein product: CASSRVSGTEAFF.

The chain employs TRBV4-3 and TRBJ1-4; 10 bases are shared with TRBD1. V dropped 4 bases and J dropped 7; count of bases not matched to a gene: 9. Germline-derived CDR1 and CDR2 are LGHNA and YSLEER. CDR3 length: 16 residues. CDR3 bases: TGCGCCAGCAGCCGCACGACAGGGGGCGAGCTTGAAAAACTGTTTTTT. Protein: CASSRTTGGELEKLFF.

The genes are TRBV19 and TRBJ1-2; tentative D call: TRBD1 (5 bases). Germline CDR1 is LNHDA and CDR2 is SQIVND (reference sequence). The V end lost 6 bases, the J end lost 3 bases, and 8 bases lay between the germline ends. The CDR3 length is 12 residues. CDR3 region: CASSRQHYGYTF. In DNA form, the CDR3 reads TGTGCCAGTAGCCGACAGCACTATGGCTACACCTTC.

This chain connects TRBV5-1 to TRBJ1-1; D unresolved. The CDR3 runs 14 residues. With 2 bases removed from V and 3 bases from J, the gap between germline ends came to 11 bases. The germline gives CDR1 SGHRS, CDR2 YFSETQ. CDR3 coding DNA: TGCGCCAGCAGCTTATCAGAATCCGACACTGAAGCTTTCTTT. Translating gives CASSLSESDTEAFF.